The 15 T cell receptor beta chains in this list originate from one sample, sequenced in a study of EBV T-cell therapy then PD-1 blockade in nasopharyngeal carcinoma. Using immunoSEQ multiplex PCR, the repertoire was profiled, and TCRdb retains in-frame clones only, with some absent. The data show 14,000 or so clones, under 90% seen once. Stated treatment: AdE1-LMPpoly-expanded autologous EBV-specific T-cell therapy followed by anti-PD-1 nivolumab. For these receptors, no antigen is known. The sample consisted of CD8+ T cells from blood, taken around day 99 from a patient whose treatment included autologous EBV-specific T cells and nivolumab. The receptors shown here come from a man aged 35 to 55 with nasopharyngeal carcinoma.

The chain joins TRBV4-3 to TRBJ2-3; TRBD2 agrees at 7 bases. Per germline, CDR1 LGHNA and CDR2 YSLEER. The CDR3 is made up of 14 amino acids. With V trimmed by 7 bases and J by 4 bases, 8 bases remained unmatched. The CDR3 region has the DNA TGCGCCAGCACCGGGGGGTTGGGCGCAGATACGCAGTATTTT. Protein sequence: CASTGGLGADTQYF.

In this sample, this clone turned up once. The rearrangement links TRBV6-6 to TRBJ2-3, with 8 bases matching TRBD2. The CDR3 spans 17 residues. Germline-derived CDR1 and CDR2 are MNHNY and SVGAGI (reference sequence). The J segment lost 0 bases and the V segment lost 5 bases, leaving 10 bases of the junction unmatched. Here the CDR3 reads CASSPRVAGSSTDTQYF. CDR3 sequence (DNA): TGTGCCAGCAGTCCACGGGTAGCGGGGTCGAGCACAGATACGCAGTATTTT.

V and J are TRBV12-3 or TRBV12-4 and TRBJ2-3; D remains ambiguous. This CDR3 is 11 amino acids long. V was shortened by 6 bases and J by 8 bases, with 9 bases between the two germline ends. CDR3 in DNA: TGTGCCAGCAGCCCAGTCGGTACGCAGTATTTT. This sequence encodes CASSPVGTQYF.

The chain has TRBV3-1 (or the pseudogene TRBV3-2) and TRBJ1-5, with TRBD1 matching over 8 bases. V shed 0 bases, J shed 4 bases, and the junction held 14 bases outside the gene matches. Germline lookup yields CDR1 LGHDT and CDR2 YNNKEL (reference sequence). The CDR3 is 19 amino acids. The CDR3 spells CASSQEDSRDRWVNQPQHF. The CDR3 bases are TGTGCCAGCAGCCAAGAGGATTCAAGGGACAGGTGGGTAAATCAGCCCCAGCATTTT.

The chain couples TRBV6-5 to TRBJ2-1; TRBD1 aligns across 8 bases. The V gene's germline CDR1 is MNHEY and CDR2 SVGAGI. V lost 8 bases, J lost 0 bases, and 3 bases stayed unmatched. The CDR3 runs 14 residues. CDR3 sequence reads: CASGTGTSYNEQFF. In nucleotides, the CDR3 is TGTGCCAGCGGGACAGGAACCTCCTACAATGAGCAGTTCTTC.

The DNA for the CDR3 is TGTGCCAGCAGCTTAGGGCGGCCCGGCTACACCTTC. Protein sequence: CASSLGRPGYTF. The V gene is TRBV7-9, the J gene TRBJ1-2; no reliable D call. V dropped 1 base and J dropped 8 bases, with 8 bases sitting between them. Germline loops: CDR1 SEHNR, CDR2 FQNEAQ (reference sequence). This CDR3 region has 12 residues.

The CDR3 DNA sequence: TGTGCCAGCAGCCTGGGGGGAAACTATGGCTACACCTTC. It codes for CASSLGGNYGYTF. This chain links TRBV7-6 with TRBJ1-2, with a tentative D call TRBD1 (5 bases). Trimming took off 5 bases at V and 2 bases at J, with 9 bases between the two ends. CDR1 is SGHVS, CDR2 FNYEAQ, per germline. This CDR3 comprises 13 residues. The full variable domain, its missing parts supplied by reference TRBV7-6 and TRBJ1-2, is GAGVSQSPRYKVTKRGQDVALRCDPISGHVSLYWYRQALGQGPEFLTYFNYEAQQDKSGLPNDRFSAERPEGSISTLTIQRTEQRDSAMYRCASSLGGNYGYTFGSGTRLTVV.

The V gene is TRBV9, the J gene TRBJ2-7; TRBD1 matches 11 bases. Germline loops: CDR1 SGDLS, CDR2 YYNGEE. V shed 0 bases and J 1 base; nucleotides not matched to a gene: 3. This CDR3 is built from 16 residues. For the CDR3, the DNA is TGTGCCAGCAGCGTAGGGACAGGGGGCTCGTCCTACGAGCAGTACTTC. Amino acid sequence: CASSVGTGGSSYEQYF.

The chain is built from TRBV4-3 and TRBJ2-7, with a weak D call TRBD2 (5 bases). The germline gives CDR1 LGHNA, CDR2 YSLEER. V shed 1 base and J shed 3 bases, with 13 bases lying between them. CDR3 length: 15 amino acids. CDR3 nucleotides: TGCGCCAGCAGCCAAGTTCCGGGGTCGAGCTACGAGCAGTACTTC. This codes for CASSQVPGSSYEQYF.

This clone is a singleton in its sample. The J gene is TRBJ2-1, the V gene TRBV13, with TRBD1 matching 7 bases. This CDR3 spans 15 amino acids. Germline assignment: CDR1 PRHDT and CDR2 FYEKMQ (reference sequence). V shed 8 bases and J 10 bases; nucleotides not matched to a gene: 17. The CDR3 loop reads CASAEQGRRAWEQFF. The DNA of the CDR3 is TGTGCCAGCGCTGAACAGGGGCGACGGGCGTGGGAGCAGTTCTTC.

This clone was counted a few times. The CDR3: CASSQRQTEIQYF. The CDR3 DNA follows: TGCGCCAGCAGCCAGAGACAGACGGAGATTCAGTACTTC. The chain is built from TRBV4-1 and TRBJ2-4, with D possibly matching TRBD1 (5 bases). Trimming stripped 3 bases from V and 10 bases from J, with 13 bases between. This CDR3 has 13 amino acids. Germline V gene sequence: CDR1 MGHRA, CDR2 YSYEKL.

This clone was detected once. This chain joins TRBV7-8 and TRBJ1-6; unclear D gene. This CDR3 is built from 12 residues. Per the germline V gene, CDR1 is SGHVS and CDR2 is FQNEAQ. With 1 base removed from V and 15 bases from J, the gap between germline ends came to 10 bases. CDR3 nucleotide sequence: TGTGCCAGCAGCTTAGATGGCCCTCGCCTCCACTTT. Amino acid sequence: CASSLDGPRLHF.

This CDR3 is CASRRTSGSSYNEQFF. In DNA, the CDR3 is TGTGCCAGCAGAAGGACTAGCGGAAGCTCCTACAATGAGCAGTTCTTC. V and J are TRBV9 and TRBJ2-1; 10 nucleotides match TRBD2. Germline CDR1 reads SGDLS; CDR2 reads YYNGEE. V trimming: 5 bases; J trimming: 0 bases; junction bases outside the gene matches: 5. The CDR3 loop spans 16 amino acids.

The chain joins TRBV11-1 to TRBJ2-7; 7 bases align to TRBD1. J lost 4 bases, V lost 2 bases, and 8 bases had no gene match. In germline, CDR1 is SGHAT, CDR2 FQDESV (reference sequence). CDR3 length: 15 amino acids. CDR3 nucleotide sequence: TGTGCCAGCAGCTTATCACAGGGGTCTCTATACGAGCAGTACTTC. Translated, it gives CASSLSQGSLYEQYF.

The chain carries TRBV28 and TRBJ1-5; D unresolved. Looked up from germline, CDR1 is MDHEN and CDR2 is SYDVKM. The CDR3 contains 12 residues. Trimming removed 6 bases at V and 9 bases at J, with 12 bases between. The CDR3 DNA is TGTGCCAGCAGGGATCTAGTATGGCCCCAGCATTTT. Its translation: CASRDLVWPQHF.